Each of the 17 T cell receptor beta chains below was sequenced from the same sample in a study of blood T cell repertoires in COVID-19. Using immunoSEQ multiplex PCR, the repertoire was profiled, and TCRdb retains in-frame clones only, with some absent. This table has 200,000 to 250,000 clones, about 90% appearing once. Sequenced input: PBMCs or T cells enriched from blood (not recorded which). These receptors all come from a woman in her 50s with acute COVID-19.

The chain joins TRBV19 to TRBJ2-3; 7 nucleotides match TRBD1. The CDR3 covers 17 residues. Trimming took 10 bases from V and 3 from J; bases not matched to a gene: 19. Germline V lookup: CDR1 LNHDA, CDR2 SQIVND (reference sequence). The CDR3 DNA sequence: TGTGCCACCAGATACAGGGGCCGGGTTGGATGGACAGATACGCAGTATTTT. Amino acids: CATRYRGRVGWTDTQYF.

The gene calls are TRBV18 and TRBJ2-7; D uncertain. Per germline, CDR1 KGHSH and CDR2 LQKENI. The CDR3 loop spans 12 amino acids. V lost 7 bases to trimming and J lost 6 bases, with 13 bases between them. DNA of the CDR3: TGTGCCAGCTTTTCGTACGGTTCCGAGCAGTACTTC. This encodes CASFSYGSEQYF.

This clone was found once. The rearrangement joins TRBV14 to TRBJ1-2; TRBD1 matches at 7 bases. This CDR3 is built from 15 residues. V shed 1 base, J shed 2 bases, and the junction held 4 bases outside the gene matches. Per the germline V gene, CDR1 is SGHDN and CDR2 is FVKESK. The DNA of the CDR3 is TGTGCCAGCAGCCAAGGGGCAGGGGGGAACTATGGCTACACCTTC. As protein: CASSQGAGGNYGYTF.

The genes are TRBV11-2 and TRBJ2-1, with 13 bases matching TRBD2. V was pared by 5 bases and J by 9 bases, with 7 bases of the junction left unmatched. CDR3 length: 15 residues. In germline, CDR1 is SGHAT, CDR2 FQNNGV. The CDR3 DNA sequence: TGTGCCAGCAGCCCTACTAGCGGGAGGGCCGGTGAGCAGTTCTTC. It translates to CASSPTSGRAGEQFF. Drawing the rest from reference TRBV11-2 and TRBJ2-1, the complete variable domain is EAGVAQSPRYKIIEKRQSVAFWCNPISGHATLYWYQQILGQGPKLLIQFQNNGVVDDSQLPKDRFSAERLKGVDSTLKIQPAKLEDSAVYLCASSPTSGRAGEQFFGPGTRLTVL.

The chain employs TRBV13 and TRBJ2-7; 11 nucleotides match TRBD2. Trimming removed 2 bases from V and 4 bases from J; junction bases left unmatched: 7. Germline lookup yields CDR1 PRHDT and CDR2 FYEKMQ (reference sequence). The CDR3 has 16 amino acids. The CDR3: CASSLNPRTSGYEQYF. As DNA, the CDR3 is TGTGCCAGCAGCTTAAACCCGAGGACTAGCGGGTACGAGCAGTACTTC.

V usage is TRBV10-3 and J usage is TRBJ1-1; TRBD1 might be the D (6 bases). Germline V CDR1 and CDR2: ENHRY, SYGVKD. The CDR3 length is 15 residues. The V end lost 5 bases, the J end lost 0 bases, and 13 bases lay between the germline ends. Here the CDR3 DNA reads TGTGCCATCAGTAAAAGAACAGGGATGAACACTGAAGCTTTCTTT. Its translation is CAISKRTGMNTEAFF.

This clone was observed a few times. The gene calls are TRBV29-1 and TRBJ1-2; no clear D. The V gene lost 8 bases and the J gene lost 8 bases, with 15 bases spanning the gap. In germline, CDR1 is SQVTM, CDR2 ANQGSEA. There are 11 residues in the CDR3. The CDR3 DNA reads as TGCAGCTCACTGACGGGGTCCGGCTACACCTTC. It translates to CSSLTGSGYTF.

This chain links TRBV6-5 with TRBJ1-5; 8 bases agree with TRBD1. From germline, CDR1 is MNHEY and CDR2 SVGAGI. This CDR3 has 13 residues. The J segment lost 1 base and the V segment lost 10 bases, leaving 3 bases of the junction unmatched. The CDR3 spells CATRTGSNQPQHF. The CDR3 region has the DNA TGTGCCACCAGGACAGGGAGCAATCAGCCCCAGCATTTT.

V gene TRBV19 combines with J gene TRBJ2-7; 11 bases align to TRBD1. This CDR3 has 14 amino acids. Trimming cost V 7 bases and J 7 bases; bases outside gene matches: 9. CDR1 and CDR2 from the germline V gene are LNHDA and SQIVND (reference sequence). The DNA for the CDR3 is TGTGCCAGTACCAACCGGGACAGGGGGAGTGAGCAGTACTTC. It specifies CASTNRDRGSEQYF.

The gene calls are TRBV27 and TRBJ1-4, with 10 bases that match TRBD1. Germline lookup yields CDR1 MNHEY and CDR2 SMNVEV (reference sequence). The V segment lost 3 bases and the J segment 5 bases; nucleotides outside the gene matches: 6. This CDR3 spans 16 amino acids. CDR3 in DNA: TGTGCCAGCAGTTTGTCTCGGACAGGGGGGAATGAAAAACTGTTTTTT. Translated, it gives CASSLSRTGGNEKLFF.

The chain employs TRBV3-1 (or the pseudogene TRBV3-2) and TRBJ2-5, with TRBD1 as a possible D gene (5 bases). The CDR3 consists of 18 residues. Per the germline V gene, CDR1 is LGHDT and CDR2 is YNNKEL (reference sequence). Trimming shortened V by 5 bases and J by 0 bases, and 22 bases separated the two germline ends. The CDR3 reads CASSGRPQAGRNQETQYF. As DNA, the CDR3 is TGTGCCAGCAGCGGTAGACCCCAGGCAGGGCGAAACCAAGAGACCCAGTACTTC.

V and J are TRBV29-1 and TRBJ2-2; 9 positions agree with TRBD2. Per germline, CDR1 SQVTM and CDR2 ANQGSEA. The CDR3 has 15 residues. Germline trimming cut 6 bases from V and 5 bases from J; bases unmatched to any gene: 10. The CDR3 reads CSVRVSGSGTGELFF. The CDR3 DNA is TGCAGCGTGAGGGTTAGCGGGAGTGGGACCGGGGAGCTGTTTTTT.

The rearrangement uses TRBV18 and TRBJ1-1, with D perhaps matching TRBD1 (5 bases). The CDR3 contains 13 residues. Trimming cost V 6 bases and J 4 bases, with 12 bases left between them. The germline V gene has CDR1 KGHSH and CDR2 LQKENI. CDR3 residues: CASSLGQLTEAFF. The CDR3, as DNA: TGTGCCAGCTCGCTCGGACAACTCACTGAAGCTTTCTTT.

The J gene is TRBJ2-1, the V gene TRBV6-6, with D possibly TRBD1 on 6 matching bases. Trimming cost V 8 bases and J 8 bases, with 13 bases left between them. Germline CDR1 MNHNY, CDR2 SVGAGI (reference sequence). The CDR3 is 12 amino acids. CDR3 nucleotides: TGTGCCAGCCAGGGGAGTTTGGATGAGCAGTTCTTC. The encoded protein is CASQGSLDEQFF.

The rearrangement uses TRBV19 and TRBJ2-2; 11 bases line up with TRBD1. Germline CDR1 reads LNHDA; CDR2 reads SQIVND (reference sequence). V shed 4 bases and J 7 bases; nucleotides not matched to a gene: 5. The CDR3 totals 15 residues. The CDR3 sequence: CASSTGDRGVGELFF. The DNA for the CDR3 is TGTGCCAGTAGTACGGGGGACAGGGGGGTCGGGGAGCTGTTTTTT.

The gene calls are TRBV4-2 and TRBJ1-6; D gene ambiguous. Germline CDR1 reads LGHNA; CDR2 reads YNFKEQ. The CDR3 consists of 14 residues. Between the trimmed V and J ends, which lost 3 bases and 0 bases, there was a span of 3 bases. The CDR3 loop reads CASSQSSYNSPLHF. CDR3 in DNA: TGTGCCAGCAGCCAGAGCTCCTATAATTCACCCCTCCACTTT.

V gene TRBV9 combines with J gene TRBJ2-7, with TRBD1 as a possible D gene (5 bases). Looked up from germline, CDR1 is SGDLS and CDR2 is YYNGEE. The V end was cut by 0 bases, the J end by 4 bases, with 20 bases between. This CDR3 region has 17 residues. CDR3: CASSVGGAAPGPYEQYF. The CDR3 DNA sequence: TGTGCCAGCAGCGTAGGTGGGGCGGCCCCGGGCCCTTACGAGCAGTACTTC.